This T cell receptor (beta chain) was identified in a study of technical replicates of blood from several donors. TCRdb's copy holds only in-frame clones and misses some; the assay was immunoSEQ multiplex PCR. The table shows about 83,000 clones, with around 94% occurring only once. The count of this clone is one. The sample was T cells isolated from PBMCs. The receptor comes from a human donor in good health.

In DNA form, the CDR3 reads TGTGCCAGTAGTCCTGTATACGGGACAGGGGGCTACGAGCAGTACTTC. Protein sequence: CASSPVYGTGGYEQYF. The V and J genes are TRBV19 and TRBJ2-7; the match to TRBD1 covers 11 bases. There are 16 residues in the CDR3. Germline V CDR1 and CDR2: LNHDA, SQIVND (reference sequence). J was trimmed by 3 bases and V by 5 bases; bases with no gene match: 9.